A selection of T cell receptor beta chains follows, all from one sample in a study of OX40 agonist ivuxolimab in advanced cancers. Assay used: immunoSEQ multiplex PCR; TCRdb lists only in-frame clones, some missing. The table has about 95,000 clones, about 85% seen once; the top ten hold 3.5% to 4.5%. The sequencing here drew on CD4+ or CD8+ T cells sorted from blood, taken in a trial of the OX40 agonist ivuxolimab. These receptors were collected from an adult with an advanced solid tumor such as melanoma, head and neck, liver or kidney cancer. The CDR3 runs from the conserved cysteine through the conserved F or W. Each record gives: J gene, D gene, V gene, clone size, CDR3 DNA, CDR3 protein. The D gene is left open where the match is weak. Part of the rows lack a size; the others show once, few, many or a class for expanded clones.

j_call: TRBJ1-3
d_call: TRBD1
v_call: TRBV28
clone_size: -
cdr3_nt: TGTGCCAGCACGGGACAGCAAATCTCTGGAAACACCATATATTTT
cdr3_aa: CASTGQQISGNTIYF

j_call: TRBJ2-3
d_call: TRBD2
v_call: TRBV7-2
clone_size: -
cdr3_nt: TGTGCCAGCAGTCATACTAGCGGGATTCCCCTCCGGGATACGCAGTATTTT
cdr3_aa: CASSHTSGIPLRDTQYF

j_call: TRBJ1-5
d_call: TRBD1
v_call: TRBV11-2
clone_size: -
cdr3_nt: TGTGCCAGCAGCCTAGGGACAGGGTGGAATCAGCCCCAGCATTTT
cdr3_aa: CASSLGTGWNQPQHF

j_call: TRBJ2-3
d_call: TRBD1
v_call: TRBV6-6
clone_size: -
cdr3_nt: TGTGCCAGCAGTCCGACGGTAGGGGACAGCGCAGATACGCAGTATTTT
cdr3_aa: CASSPTVGDSADTQYF

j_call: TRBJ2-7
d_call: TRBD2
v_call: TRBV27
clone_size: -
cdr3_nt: TGTGCCAGCAGCCCGGGACTAAAAGGGGTCGAGCAGTACTTC
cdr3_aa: CASSPGLKGVEQYF

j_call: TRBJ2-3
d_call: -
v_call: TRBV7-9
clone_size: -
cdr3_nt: TGTGCCAGCAGCTTATCCACGGGAATAGATACGCAGTATTTT
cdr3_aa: CASSLSTGIDTQYF

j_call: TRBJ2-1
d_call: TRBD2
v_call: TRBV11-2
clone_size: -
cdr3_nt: TGTGCCAGCAGCGCTACTAGCGGGTCCTACAATGAGCAGTTCTTC
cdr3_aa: CASSATSGSYNEQFF

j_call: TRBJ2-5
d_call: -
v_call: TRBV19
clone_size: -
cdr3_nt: TGTGCCAGTAGTAGGGGTCACCAAGAGACCCAGTACTTC
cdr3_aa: CASSRGHQETQYF

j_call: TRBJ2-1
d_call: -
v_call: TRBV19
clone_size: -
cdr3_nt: TGTGCCAGTAGTATACTAGCGACCTACAATGAGCAGTTCTTC
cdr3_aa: CASSILATYNEQFF

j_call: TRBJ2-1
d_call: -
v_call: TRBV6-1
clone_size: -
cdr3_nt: TGTGCCAGCAGTGAAGGGGCTAGCCGCAATGAGCAGTTCTTC
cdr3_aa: CASSEGASRNEQFF

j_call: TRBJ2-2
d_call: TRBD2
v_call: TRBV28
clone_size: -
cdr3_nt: TGTGCCAGCAGCACTAGCGGGAGCGGCCGTGGCGGGGAGCTGTTTTTT
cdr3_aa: CASSTSGSGRGGELFF

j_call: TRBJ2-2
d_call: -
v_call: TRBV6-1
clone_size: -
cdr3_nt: TGTGCCAGCAGTATCCGCAGCCTTAACACCGGGGAGCTGTTTTTT
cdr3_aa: CASSIRSLNTGELFF

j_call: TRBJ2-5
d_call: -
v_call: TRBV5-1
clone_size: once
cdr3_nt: TGCGCCAGCAGCTTGAGGCAAAGCGAAGAGACCCAGTACTTC
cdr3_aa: CASSLRQSEETQYF

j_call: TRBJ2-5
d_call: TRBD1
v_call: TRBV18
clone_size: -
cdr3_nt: TGTGCCAGCTCACCTACCACCGGGACAGATCAAGAGACCCAGTACTTC
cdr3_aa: CASSPTTGTDQETQYF

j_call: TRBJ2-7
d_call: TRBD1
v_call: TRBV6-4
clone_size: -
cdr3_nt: TGTGCCAGCAGTGCCGTACAGGGGACGCGCTCCTACGAGCAGTACTTC
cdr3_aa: CASSAVQGTRSYEQYF

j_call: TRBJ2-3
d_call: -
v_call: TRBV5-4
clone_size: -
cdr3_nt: TGTGCCAGCAGTAATAGGGGGGGCAGCACAGATACGCAGTATTTT
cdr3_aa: CASSNRGGSTDTQYF

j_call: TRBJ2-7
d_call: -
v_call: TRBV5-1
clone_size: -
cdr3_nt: TGCGCCAGCAGCCGGCGGACGGATACCTACGAGCAGTACTTC
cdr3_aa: CASSRRTDTYEQYF

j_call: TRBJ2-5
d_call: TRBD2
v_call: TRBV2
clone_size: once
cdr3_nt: TGTGCCAGCAGTAGCGGGAGAATTGAGACCCAGTACTTC
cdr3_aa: CASSSGRIETQYF

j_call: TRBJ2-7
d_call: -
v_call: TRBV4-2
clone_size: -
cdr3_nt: TGTGCCAGCAGCCAAGATCGCGGGTCGCACGAGCAGTACTTC
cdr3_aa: CASSQDRGSHEQYF

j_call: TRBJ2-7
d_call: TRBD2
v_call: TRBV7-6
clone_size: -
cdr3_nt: TGTGCCAGCCCCAACGTGGGAGGGTGCGCCGAGCAGTACTTC
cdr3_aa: CASPNVGGCAEQYF

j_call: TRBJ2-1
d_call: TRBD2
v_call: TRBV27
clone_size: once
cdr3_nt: TGTGCCAGCACCACAGCGGGAGGGCCTTACAATGAGCAGTTCTTC
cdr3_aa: CASTTAGGPYNEQFF

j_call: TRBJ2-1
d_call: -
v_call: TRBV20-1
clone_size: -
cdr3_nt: TGCAGTGCTAGAACCAATGAGCAGTTCTTC
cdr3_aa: CSARTNEQFF

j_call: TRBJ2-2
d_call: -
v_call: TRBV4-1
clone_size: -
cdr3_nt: TGCGCCAGCAGCCAAGATCAGTTCAGGTCGACCACCGGGGAGCTGTTTTTT
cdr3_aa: CASSQDQFRSTTGELFF

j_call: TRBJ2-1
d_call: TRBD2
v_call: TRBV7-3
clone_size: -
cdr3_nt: TGTGCCAGCAGCTTAATTCCAGCGGGAGGGCCCTACAATGAGCAGTTCTTC
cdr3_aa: CASSLIPAGGPYNEQFF

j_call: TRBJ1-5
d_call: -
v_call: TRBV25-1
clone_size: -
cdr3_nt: TGTGCCAGCAGTGAATATGGATCGGGTCAGCCCCAGCATTTT
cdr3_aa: CASSEYGSGQPQHF

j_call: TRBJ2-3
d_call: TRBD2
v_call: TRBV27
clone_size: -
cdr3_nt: TGTGCCAGCTGGCCCATTAGCGGGGCACGCACAGATACGCAGTATTTT
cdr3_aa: CASWPISGARTDTQYF

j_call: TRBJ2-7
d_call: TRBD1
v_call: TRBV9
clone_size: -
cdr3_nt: TGTGCCAGCAGCGAAGCCGGGACAGGGGCTTGGGTGCAGTACTTC
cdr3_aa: CASSEAGTGAWVQYF

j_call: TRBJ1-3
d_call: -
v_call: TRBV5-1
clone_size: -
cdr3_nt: TGCGCCAGCAAATCTGGAAACACCATATATTTT
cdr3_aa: CASKSGNTIYF

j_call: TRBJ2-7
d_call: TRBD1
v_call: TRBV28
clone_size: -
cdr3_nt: TGTGCCAGCAGCGCATCAACCGGGACAGGGTTTCGCGAGCAGTACTTC
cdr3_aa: CASSASTGTGFREQYF

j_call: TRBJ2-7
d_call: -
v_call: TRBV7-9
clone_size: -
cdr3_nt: TGTGCCAGCAGCAGCCCAGGTCGGGCCGGAGCCTACGAGCAGTACTTC
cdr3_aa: CASSSPGRAGAYEQYF

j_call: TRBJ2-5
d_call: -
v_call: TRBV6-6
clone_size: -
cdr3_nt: TGTGCCAGTTGTGTGTACCAAGAGACCCAGTACTTC
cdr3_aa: CASCVYQETQYF

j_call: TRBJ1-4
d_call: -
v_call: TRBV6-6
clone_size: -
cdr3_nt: TGTGCCAGCAGTTACTCGACCGAAAAACTGTTTTTT
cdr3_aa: CASSYSTEKLFF

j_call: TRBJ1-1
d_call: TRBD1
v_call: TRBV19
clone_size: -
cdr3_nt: TGTGCCAGTAGTATCAGAACCGGGACAGCCGGAGGTGAAGCTTTCTTT
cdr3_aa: CASSIRTGTAGGEAFF

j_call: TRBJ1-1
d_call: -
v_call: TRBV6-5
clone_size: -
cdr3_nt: TGTGCCAGCAGTCCCGGTACTCGCACTGAAGCTTTCTTT
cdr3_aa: CASSPGTRTEAFF

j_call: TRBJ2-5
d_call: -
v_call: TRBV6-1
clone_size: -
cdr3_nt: TGTGCCAGCAGTGAGTTCGGGCCGCACCAAGAGACCCAGTACTTC
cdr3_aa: CASSEFGPHQETQYF

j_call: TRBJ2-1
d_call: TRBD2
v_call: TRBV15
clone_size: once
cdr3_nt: TGTGCCACCAGCAGAGGACTAGCGGGAGGGACTGAGCAGTTCTTC
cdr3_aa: CATSRGLAGGTEQFF

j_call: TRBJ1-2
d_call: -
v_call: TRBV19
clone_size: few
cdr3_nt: TGTGCCAGTAGTATATCGGGCTCGGGTGGCTACACCTTC
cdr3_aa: CASSISGSGGYTF

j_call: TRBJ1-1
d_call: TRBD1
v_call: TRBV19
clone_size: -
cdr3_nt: TGTGCCAGCCGCTTATTGGGGGCAGGGGGCAAGAACACTGAAGCTTTCTTT
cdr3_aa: CASRLLGAGGKNTEAFF

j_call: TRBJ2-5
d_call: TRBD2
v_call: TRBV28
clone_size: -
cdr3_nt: TGTGCCAGCAGTTTACCAGGACTAGCGGATACCTCAGAGACCCAGTACTTC
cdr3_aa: CASSLPGLADTSETQYF

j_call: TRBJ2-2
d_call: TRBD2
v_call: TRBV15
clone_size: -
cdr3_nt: TGTGCCACCACTAGCGGGGACTTGACCGGGGAGCTGTTTTTT
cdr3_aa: CATTSGDLTGELFF

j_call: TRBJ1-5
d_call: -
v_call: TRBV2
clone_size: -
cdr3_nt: TGTGCCAGCAGTGAAGACGTTGCCGGGGGTTTTTATCAGCCCCAGCATTTT
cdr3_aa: CASSEDVAGGFYQPQHF

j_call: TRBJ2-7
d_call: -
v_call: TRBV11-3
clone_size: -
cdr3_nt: TGTGCCAGCAGCTTAGTTTCTGATGCCTACGAGCAGTACTTC
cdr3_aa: CASSLVSDAYEQYF

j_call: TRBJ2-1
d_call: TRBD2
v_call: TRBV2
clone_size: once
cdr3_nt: TGTGCCAGCAGCCGACGGGGGTCGAGCGGGAGCGGTTGGAATGAGCAGTTCTTC
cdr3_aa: CASSRRGSSGSGWNEQFF

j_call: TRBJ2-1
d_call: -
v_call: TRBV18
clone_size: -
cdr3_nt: TGTGCCAGCTCACCACTCGGTGCCCTCGATGAGCAGTTCTTC
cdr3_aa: CASSPLGALDEQFF

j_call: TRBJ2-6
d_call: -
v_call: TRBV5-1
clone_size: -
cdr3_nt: TGCGCCAGCAGCTTGAGAGGGGGTGGGGCCAACGTCCTGACTTTC
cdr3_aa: CASSLRGGGANVLTF